This record looks at one T cell receptor beta chain sequence and its context. Germline V gene sequence: CDR1 MNHEY, CDR2 SVGAGI. V was clipped by 10 bases and J by 4 bases, with 10 bases between them. CDR3 length: 11 residues. This sample was taken from a study of blood T cell repertoires in COVID-19. Overall study: From the United States, Italy and Spain came samples of acute and convalescent COVID-19.

Repertoires were generated with immunoSEQ multiplex PCR, while TCRdb's copy carries only in-frame clones and drops some. The table has tens of thousands of clones, around 84% seen once. The J gene is TRBJ1-2, the V gene TRBV6-5; unclear D gene. Sequencing was done on a sample of peripheral blood. The clonotype comes from a man between 45 and 60 years old with active COVID-19. The CDR3 coding sequence is TGTGCCACCTCACCGGGCTATGGCTACACCTTC. It is translated as CATSPGYGYTF.